A single sample gave rise to the 2 T cell receptor beta chains below, sequenced in a study of blood T cell repertoires in COVID-19. TCRdb's copy holds only in-frame clones and misses some; the assay was immunoSEQ multiplex PCR. In the table there are roughly 52,000 clones, around four fifths of which are singletons. Sequenced sample: peripheral blood. The receptors were sampled from a human donor in a cohort sampled during active COVID-19.

This clone was detected once. The chain links TRBV10-3 to TRBJ1-6; 8 bases line up with TRBD1. CDR1 ENHRY and CDR2 SYGVKD come from the germline V gene. V lost 6 bases to trimming and J lost 10 bases; unmatched junction nucleotides: 8. The CDR3 is made up of 14 amino acids. The CDR3, as DNA: TGTGCCATCAGCACAGGGGGGGAAGGATCACCCCTCCACTTT. This codes for CAISTGGEGSPLHF.

This clone was observed a handful of times. The J gene is TRBJ1-2, the V gene TRBV7-8; D possibly corresponds to TRBD1 (6 bases). CDR3 length: 12 amino acids. V was pared by 5 bases and J by 8 bases, with 12 bases between. Germline values: CDR1 SGHVS, CDR2 FQNEAQ. The CDR3 protein is CASSLHREGYTF. The CDR3 DNA reads as TGTGCCAGCAGCCTCCACAGGGAGGGCTACACCTTC.